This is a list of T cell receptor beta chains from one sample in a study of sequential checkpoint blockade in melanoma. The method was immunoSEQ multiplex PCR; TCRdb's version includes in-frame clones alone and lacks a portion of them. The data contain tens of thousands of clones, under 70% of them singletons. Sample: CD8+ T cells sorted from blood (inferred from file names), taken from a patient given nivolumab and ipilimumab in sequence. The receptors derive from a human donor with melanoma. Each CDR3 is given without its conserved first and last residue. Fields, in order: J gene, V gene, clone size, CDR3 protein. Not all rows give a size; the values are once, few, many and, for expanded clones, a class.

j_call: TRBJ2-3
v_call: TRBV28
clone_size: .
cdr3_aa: ASRQTTSTDTQY

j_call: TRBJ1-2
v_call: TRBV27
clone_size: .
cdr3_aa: ASSARYPDRANYGYT

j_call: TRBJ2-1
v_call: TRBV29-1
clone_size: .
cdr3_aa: SVEFPDSRYNEQF

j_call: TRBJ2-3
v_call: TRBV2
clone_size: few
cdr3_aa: ASSRSGGTDTQY

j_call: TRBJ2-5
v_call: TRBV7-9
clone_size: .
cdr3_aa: ASSLSGTSGEETQY

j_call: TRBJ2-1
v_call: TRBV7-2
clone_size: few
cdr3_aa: ASSEGLGDYNEQF

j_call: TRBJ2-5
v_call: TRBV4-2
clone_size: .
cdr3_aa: ASSQAINSGGAEETQY

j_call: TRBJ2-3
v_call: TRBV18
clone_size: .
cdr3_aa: ASSMTSGAETSTPTDTQY

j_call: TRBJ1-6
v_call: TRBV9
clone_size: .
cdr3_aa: ASSHNNSPLH

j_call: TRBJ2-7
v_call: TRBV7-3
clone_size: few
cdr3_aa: ASNPTGTSSYEQY

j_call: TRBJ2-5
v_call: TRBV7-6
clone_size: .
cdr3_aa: ASSLGERGQETQY

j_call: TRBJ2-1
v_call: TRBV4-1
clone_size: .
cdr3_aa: ASSQGPGQGLSYNEQF

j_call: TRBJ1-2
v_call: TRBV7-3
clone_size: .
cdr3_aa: ASSPTVSSGYT

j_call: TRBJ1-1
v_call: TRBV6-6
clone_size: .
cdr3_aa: ASTPTGTWNTEAF

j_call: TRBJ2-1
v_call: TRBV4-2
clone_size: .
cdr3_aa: ASSQDQVSYNEQF

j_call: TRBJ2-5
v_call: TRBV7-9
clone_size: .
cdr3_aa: ASSFVGRSETQY